A selection of T cell receptor beta chains follows, all from one sample in a study of blood T cells in healthy people across ages. TCRdb ran MiXCR on the 5' RACE reads and lists one entry per CDR3 protein. The sample lists roughly 1 million distinct CDR3 sequences; approximately 25% were seen once. These same data were also listed under a study on T cells of mothers and their children.

Sequences were obtained from blood. The receptor source for this set is a girl aged 2 to 9 in good health. Each CDR3 is given with its conserved first and last residue. A D gene is named only where the DNA matches it firmly. Part of the rows lack a size; the others show once, few, many or a class for expanded clones.

CDR3nt,CDR3aa,abundance,v_gene,j_gene,d_gene
TGTGCCAGCAGTTTATTAGGACTAGCGGGAGGTAGTGAGCAGTTCTTC,CASSLLGLAGGSEQFF,few,TRBV28,TRBJ2-1,TRBD2
TGTGCCAGCAGCCGAAGCGGGACTAGCGGGAGTATCAGTCTCGGCAATGAGCAGTTCTTC,CASSRSGTSGSISLGNEQFF,NA,TRBV4-2,TRBJ2-1,TRBD2
TGCAGTGCCCTAGCGGGAGTAGGGGACATTCAGTACTTC,CSALAGVGDIQYF,few,TRBV20-1,TRBJ2-4,TRBD2
TGTGCCAGCTCACAAAAAGCAGGGTCTATGGGATACGAGCAGTACTTC,CASSQKAGSMGYEQYF,few,TRBV18,TRBJ2-7,NA
TGTGCCAGCTCACCACCGACAGCTGGAGGATTTGACAAAAACATTCAGTACTTC,CASSPPTAGGFDKNIQYF,NA,TRBV18,TRBJ2-4,NA
TGTGCCAGCAGCTCCTTGGCCGGGGGGGCACCAGATACGCAGTATTTT,CASSSLAGGAPDTQYF,NA,TRBV7-2,TRBJ2-3,TRBD2
TGTGCCAGCAGCTTAACCCCGACTAGCGGGAGGATGGGGGAGCAGTACTTC,CASSLTPTSGRMGEQYF,NA,TRBV11-2,TRBJ2-7,TRBD2
TGTGCCAGCCGTGACAGGGTTCACCGGGAGCGAACCTACGAGCAGTACTTC,CASRDRVHRERTYEQYF,NA,TRBV28,TRBJ2-7,NA
TGTGCCAGCAGGAAGACGGGGCTTCTCGATGAGCAGTTCTTC,CASRKTGLLDEQFF,few,TRBV12-3/TRBV12-4,TRBJ2-1,NA
TGTGCCAGCAGCGTTGATCGTAGGGGGTCCTACAATGAGCAGTTCTTC,CASSVDRRGSYNEQFF,many,TRBV9,TRBJ2-1,NA
TGTGCCAGCAGTTACGGAGCTGGGGCCAGTGAAGAGACCCAGTACTTC,CASSYGAGASEETQYF,NA,TRBV6-5,TRBJ2-5,NA
TGTGCCAGCAGTTTAATCGGGAGCGGGAATGAGCAGTTCTTC,CASSLIGSGNEQFF,NA,TRBV27,TRBJ2-1,NA
TGCAGCGTTGGTTCACAGGGGATTGAAGCTTTCTTT,CSVGSQGIEAFF,few,TRBV29-1,TRBJ1-1,TRBD1
TGTGCCAGCAGCGACTACAGGACTAGCGGATACTACAATGAGCAGTTCTTC,CASSDYRTSGYYNEQFF,NA,TRBV6-1,TRBJ2-1,TRBD2
TGTGCCAGCAGCTTACTGTTCCTAGCGGCTGAGCAGTTCTTC,CASSLLFLAAEQFF,few,TRBV13,TRBJ2-1,TRBD2
TGTGCCAGCAGCCAAGAGGACGCCAAAGAGACCCAGTACTTC,CASSQEDAKETQYF,NA,TRBV3-1,TRBJ2-5,NA
TGTGCCAGCAGCGTAGTAGGGACTAACTATGGCTACACCTTC,CASSVVGTNYGYTF,NA,TRBV9,TRBJ1-2,NA
TGTGCCAGCAGTCCCCTCACGAGCTCCTACAATGAGCAGTTCTTC,CASSPLTSSYNEQFF,few,TRBV28,TRBJ2-1,NA
TGTGCCAGCAGTTTATTACCCTCGGGACAAAGTAATGAAAAACTGTTTTTT,CASSLLPSGQSNEKLFF,NA,TRBV28,TRBJ1-4,NA
TGTGCCAGCACCCTAGGGGGGCTAGCGGGTAATGAGCAGTTCTTC,CASTLGGLAGNEQFF,few,TRBV9,TRBJ2-1,TRBD2
TGCAGTGCCCCCAGGGAGGTGCAGGCGGGGACCCAGTACTTC,CSAPREVQAGTQYF,NA,TRBV20-1,TRBJ2-5,NA
TGTGCCAGCAGTGAAGCCCTGGGACTCCCAGAGACCCAGTACTTC,CASSEALGLPETQYF,NA,TRBV6-1,TRBJ2-5,NA
TGTGCCAGCAGCCGACAGGGGACAACTAATGAAAAACTGTTTTTT,CASSRQGTTNEKLFF,NA,TRBV6-6,TRBJ1-4,TRBD1
TGTGCCAGCAGTTACTCGAGGGGCAGGACTAATGAAAAACTGTTTTTT,CASSYSRGRTNEKLFF,NA,TRBV6-5,TRBJ1-4,NA
TGTGCCAGCCTGGATCGACTAGCGAGGGGCACAGATACGCAGTATTTT,CASLDRLARGTDTQYF,NA,TRBV27,TRBJ2-3,TRBD2
TGTGCCACCAGTGACCCGGGGGCCGGGACCCAGTACTTC,CATSDPGAGTQYF,NA,TRBV24-1,TRBJ2-5,NA
TGTGCCAGCAGCTTAGCCATAGGACTAGGAGATACGCAGTATTTT,CASSLAIGLGDTQYF,NA,TRBV7-2,TRBJ2-3,TRBD2
TGTGCCAGCAGTTCTATAAGTAGCGGGAGGTTTCAGGACCTTTACGAGCAGTACTTC,CASSSISSGRFQDLYEQYF,few,TRBV27,TRBJ2-7,TRBD2
TGTGCCAGTAGTATATCACTGTATAGCGTCCTAACTAATGAAAAACTGTTTTTT,CASSISLYSVLTNEKLFF,NA,TRBV19,TRBJ1-4,NA
TGCAGTGCTAGAGATTTTTGGCGGGGGGAATACGATGAGCAGTTCTTC,CSARDFWRGEYDEQFF,NA,TRBV20-1,TRBJ2-1,TRBD2
TGTGCCAGCAGACCCGGCATCGGCGGACAAGAGACCCAGTACTTC,CASRPGIGGQETQYF,NA,TRBV2,TRBJ2-5,NA
TGTGCCAGCAGTCTAACGACAGGTTTAGCCAAAAACATTCAGTACTTC,CASSLTTGLAKNIQYF,NA,TRBV27,TRBJ2-4,NA
TGTGCCAGCTCTGCGGGGATTAACAATGAGCAGTTCTTC,CASSAGINNEQFF,NA,TRBV7-8,TRBJ2-1,NA
TGCAGTGCTGCAACCGACAGGCCAGGGGGAAAACAGTTTTTT,CSAATDRPGGKQFF,once,TRBV20-1,TRBJ1-4,TRBD1
TGTGCCAGCAGTCAAGCGGGAGCTGAGGAGACCCAGTACTTC,CASSQAGAEETQYF,few,TRBV12-3/TRBV12-4,TRBJ2-5,TRBD2
TGTGCCAGCTCACCCCGGGACAATGATTACGAGCAGTACTTC,CASSPRDNDYEQYF,NA,TRBV18,TRBJ2-7,NA
TGTGCCATCAAATCGGGAGGTCTCTACAATGAGCAGTTCTTC,CAIKSGGLYNEQFF,NA,TRBV10-3,TRBJ2-1,TRBD2
TGTGCCAGCAGTTCCTTGAAAGCGGGGGACCAAGAGACCCAGTACTTC,CASSSLKAGDQETQYF,once,TRBV6-6,TRBJ2-5,TRBD2
TGTGCCAGCAGTTACTCTCCCAGGGTGGACAATGAGCAGTTCTTC,CASSYSPRVDNEQFF,NA,TRBV12-3/TRBV12-4,TRBJ2-1,NA
TGTGCCAGCAGATTCGGCCCGGGCGGCAATCAGCCCCAGCATTTT,CASRFGPGGNQPQHF,NA,TRBV6-6,TRBJ1-5,NA
TGTGCCAGCAGGGTGATCGGGACTAGCGGGGGAGAGACCCAGTACTTC,CASRVIGTSGGETQYF,NA,TRBV11-2,TRBJ2-5,TRBD2
TGCAGCGTGAGGCCGGGACTTCCGCGCGAAGAGACCCAGTACTTC,CSVRPGLPREETQYF,many,TRBV29-1,TRBJ2-5,NA
TGCAGCGCTGACCTCCGGGACTACATCGGCGGCACAGATACGCAGTATTTT,CSADLRDYIGGTDTQYF,NA,TRBV29-1,TRBJ2-3,TRBD2
TGTGCCAGCAGTGAAGAAAGGAAAAACATTCAGTACTTC,CASSEERKNIQYF,few,TRBV6-1,TRBJ2-4,NA
TGTGCCAGCAGCTCTTCACAGGGGGCTCGGGATGGCTACACCTTC,CASSSSQGARDGYTF,few,TRBV7-2,TRBJ1-2,TRBD1
TGCAGTGCTAGAGCCTTCCTAGCGGGAGCAGCCTACGAGCAGTACTTC,CSARAFLAGAAYEQYF,few,TRBV20-1,TRBJ2-7,TRBD2
TGTGCTAGTGCCAGGTTGGTCGGCACAGATACGCAGTATTTT,CASARLVGTDTQYF,NA,TRBV12-5,TRBJ2-3,NA
TGTGCCAGCAGCTTAGATTGGGCCGAGCAGTTCTTC,CASSLDWAEQFF,many,TRBV11-3,TRBJ2-1,NA
TGTGCCAGCAGCTCCTCAGGTGCAACTAATGAAAAACTGTTTTTT,CASSSSGATNEKLFF,many,TRBV11-2,TRBJ1-4,NA
TGCAGTGCCTTTCGCGAGAAGGGCTATGGCTACACCTTC,CSAFREKGYGYTF,many,TRBV20-1,TRBJ1-2,NA
TGTGCCAGCAGCGTAGGATCCAATGAAAAACTGTTTTTT,CASSVGSNEKLFF,NA,TRBV9,TRBJ1-4,NA
TGTGCTAGCAGCCCTCGCGGACTATCCGGGACCCAGTACTTC,CASSPRGLSGTQYF,few,TRBV7-7,TRBJ2-5,NA
TGTGCCAGCAGCTTAGGCCGGGAAGGACCTGAAGCTTTCTTT,CASSLGREGPEAFF,few,TRBV13,TRBJ1-1,NA
TGCAGCGTTGAAGCCTCGTTGGGAGAGACCCAGTACTTC,CSVEASLGETQYF,NA,TRBV29-1,TRBJ2-5,NA
TGCGCCAGCAGCCAAGAGAGGGGGGAGGAGGCAGATACGCAGTATTTT,CASSQERGEEADTQYF,NA,TRBV4-1,TRBJ2-3,NA
TGTGCCACCAGTGACCCGACCCACTCAGACCGTCTCCTAGCCTTC,CATSDPTHSDRLLAF,NA,TRBV24-1,TRBJ1-2,NA
TGTGCCAGCAGCTTGATGGCAACTAATGAAGAACTGTTTTTT,CASSLMATNEELFF,NA,TRBV11-2,TRBJ1-4,NA